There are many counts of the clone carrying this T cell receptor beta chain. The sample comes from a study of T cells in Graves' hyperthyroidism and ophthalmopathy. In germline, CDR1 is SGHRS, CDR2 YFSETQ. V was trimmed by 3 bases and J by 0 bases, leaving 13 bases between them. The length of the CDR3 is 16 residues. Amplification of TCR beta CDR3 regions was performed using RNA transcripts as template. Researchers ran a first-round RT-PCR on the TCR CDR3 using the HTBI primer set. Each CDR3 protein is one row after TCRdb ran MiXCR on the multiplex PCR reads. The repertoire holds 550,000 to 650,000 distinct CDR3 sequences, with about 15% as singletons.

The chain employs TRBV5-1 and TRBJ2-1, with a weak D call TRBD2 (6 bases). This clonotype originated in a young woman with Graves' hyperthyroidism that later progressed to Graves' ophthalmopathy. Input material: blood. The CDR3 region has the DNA TGCGCCAGCAGCTCCGGCGGGACGGTCTCCTACAATGAGCAGTTCTTC. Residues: CASSSGGTVSYNEQFF.